Each of the 6 T cell receptor beta chains below was sequenced from the same sample in a study of early T cells in non-severe SARS-CoV-2 infection. MiXCR, run by TCRdb on the 5' RACE reads, gives a single entry per CDR3 protein. The sample holds approximately 45,000 distinct CDR3 sequences, under 13% seen once. Sequencing used whole blood. Every receptor here comes from an adult who was a healthcare worker with PCR-confirmed SARS-CoV-2 infection or an uninfected control (not recorded which).

The chain uses TRBV5-6 and TRBJ2-5, with 7 bases that match TRBD1. Germline V gene data show CDR1 as SGHDT and CDR2 as YYEEEE. V dropped 4 bases and J dropped 7; count of bases not matched to a gene: 19. This CDR3 is 17 amino acids long. The CDR3 protein is CASSQTSSRGYDGTQYF. Here the CDR3 DNA reads TGTGCCAGCAGCCAGACCTCGAGCAGGGGGTACGATGGGACCCAGTACTTC.

This clonotype was counted many times. V is TRBV2 and J is TRBJ2-3; TRBD2 aligns across 9 bases. CDR3 length: 14 residues. Per germline, CDR1 SNHLY and CDR2 FYNNEI. J lost 0 bases, V lost 6 bases, and 1 base had no gene match. The CDR3 is CASRTSGSTDTQYF. CDR3 nucleotide sequence: TGTGCCAGCAGAACTAGCGGGAGCACAGATACGCAGTATTTT.

The chain is built from TRBV12-3 or TRBV12-4 and TRBJ2-3; no firm D call. The V end lost 3 bases, the J end lost 4 bases, and 8 bases lay between the germline ends. This CDR3 is built from 13 residues. The CDR3 reads CASSFSVADTQYF. The CDR3 DNA follows: TGTGCCAGCAGTTTTTCGGTTGCAGATACGCAGTATTTT.

The rearrangement uses TRBV10-3 and TRBJ2-2; perhaps D is TRBD1 or TRBD2 (5 bases each). The V gene's germline CDR1 is ENHRY and CDR2 SYGVKD. The CDR3 has 17 amino acids. V lost 6 bases and J lost 0, with 17 bases in between. CDR3 sequence reads: CAIRSQEGIANTGELFF. The CDR3 DNA follows: TGTGCCATCAGGAGCCAAGAGGGGATCGCGAACACCGGGGAGCTGTTTTTT.

This clonotype has a single count. This may be a read error, as it is one base from a much larger clone. This chain links TRBV19 with TRBJ2-1, with 7 positions matching TRBD2. This CDR3 region has 16 residues. CDR1 is LNHDA, CDR2 SQIVND, per germline (reference sequence). J was trimmed by 0 bases and V by 5 bases; bases with no gene match: 7. The CDR3 bases are TGTGCCAGTAGTCTCCGCGGCGGGGGCTCCTACAATGAGCAGTTCTTC. Protein product: CASSLRGGGSYNEQFF.

A few counts support this clonotype. A clone one base away is much larger, so this may be a read error. The chain has TRBV6-6 and TRBJ2-1, with D possibly matching TRBD2 (6 bases). CDR3 length equals 15 residues. Germline V gene sequence: CDR1 MNHNY, CDR2 SVGAGI (reference sequence). CDR3 DNA sequence: TGTGTCAGCAGTTCGAGCCGAAGCAGCGGGAATGAGCAGTTCTTC. This translates into CVSSSSRSSGNEQFF.